Below, one T cell receptor beta chain is given with its context. Its antigen is currently unknown. This specimen comes from a study of T cell clones after liver transplantation. At the level of the study: Until 12-24 months post-transplant, subjects got standard immunosuppression and no induction.

Unstimulated PBMCs were sorted into CD3+CD4+ and CD3+CD8+ populations. Deletions cut 2 bases from V and 4 bases from J, with 9 bases between. Germline V gene sequence: CDR1 SGHRS, CDR2 YFSETQ. The CDR3 sequence is 13 residues long. The repertoire was sequenced with immunoSEQ multiplex PCR; TCRdb's copy has only in-frame clones and lacks some. The sample gives tens of thousands of clones, about 88% of which show up once; less than 3.5% is in the top ten. Study conclusions and caveats: Migration into the graft, not deletion, may explain lost graft donor-reactive T cells. In most of the 8 subjects, circulating graft-donor-reactive CD4 TCRbeta sequences fell significantly after transplant.

The J gene is TRBJ1-2, the V gene TRBV5-1; D not resolved. The receptor comes from a human donor who received a liver transplant. The starting material was CD4+ T cells from blood, obtained before liver transplant. CDR3 DNA: TGCGCCAGCAGCTTAAGTGACGGCTATGGCTACACCTTC. Protein sequence: CASSLSDGYGYTF. The full variable domain, in which reference TRBV5-1 and TRBJ1-2 provide the parts outside the CDR3, is KAGVTQTPRYLIKTRGQQVTLSCSPISGHRSVSWYQQTPGQGLQFLFEYFSETQRNKGNFPGRFSGRQFSNSRSEMNVSTLELGDSALYLCASSLSDGYGYTFGSGTRLTVV.